A selection of T cell receptor beta chains follows, all from one sample in a study of blood T cell repertoires in COVID-19. This table comes from immunoSEQ multiplex PCR, and its TCRdb copy is limited to in-frame clones, with some not included. Here the sample spans over 130,000 clones, approximately 85% being singletons. Sequencing input: peripheral blood. The receptors were sampled from a man between 50 and 59 years old with acute or convalescent COVID-19. The CDR3 runs from the conserved cysteine through the conserved F or W. A D gene is named only where the DNA matches it firmly. Rows may omit the clone size; those that give it use once, few, many or a size class.

v_gene	j_gene	d_gene	abundance	CDR3nt	CDR3aa
TRBV14	TRBJ2-7	TRBD1	once	TGTGCCAGCAGCCAAGAGACAGGGAACTACGAGCAGTACTTC	CASSQETGNYEQYF
TRBV2	TRBJ2-4	TRBD1	-	TGTGCCAGCAGTGCGACAGGGAACATTCAGTACTTC	CASSATGNIQYF
TRBV5-1	TRBJ2-7	TRBD2	-	TGCGCCACCGCTGGGGGGGCTAGCGGGCCGTACGAGCAGTACTTC	CATAGGASGPYEQYF
TRBV7-3	TRBJ1-5	-	-	TGTGCCAGCAGCTTAGGGCGGAGGCAGCCCCAGCATTTT	CASSLGRRQPQHF
TRBV5-1	TRBJ2-1	TRBD1	-	TGCGCCAGCAGCACGGGGACAGGGGTACAGCAAGAGCAGTTCTTC	CASSTGTGVQQEQFF
TRBV7-2	TRBJ2-1	TRBD2	-	TGTGCCAGCAGCACCTCGGGACTAGCGGTTCTAAATGAGCAGTTCTTC	CASSTSGLAVLNEQFF
TRBV19	TRBJ2-4	-	-	TGTGCCAGTACTTTAGCCAAAAACATTCAGTACTTC	CASTLAKNIQYF
TRBV27	TRBJ2-1	-	-	TGTGCCAGCAGTTTTCAGTCCTACAATGAGCAGTTCTTC	CASSFQSYNEQFF
TRBV30	TRBJ1-3	-	-	TGTGCCTGGAGTGTATTTCATGTGACAGTTTCTCCTGGAAACACCATATATTTT	CAWSVFHVTVSPGNTIYF
TRBV21-1	TRBJ1-5	-	-	TGTGCCAGACCATGGGAGAAGGGGGGGAATCAGCCCCAGCATTTT	CARPWEKGGNQPQHF
TRBV14	TRBJ1-4	TRBD1	-	TGTGCCAGCAGAAGGGGGCAGAATGAAAAACTGTTTTTT	CASRRGQNEKLFF
TRBV18	TRBJ1-4	TRBD1	-	TGTGCCAGCTCATCAGGGGGTGAAAAACTGTTTTTT	CASSSGGEKLFF
TRBV7-8	TRBJ1-1	-	-	TGTGCCAGCAGCTTAGAACATTCAGAAACTGAAGCTTTCTTT	CASSLEHSETEAFF
TRBV27	TRBJ2-6	-	-	TGTGCCAGCAGTTTACAACAGGGCTTTGGGGCCAACGTCCTGACTTTC	CASSLQQGFGANVLTF
TRBV10-3	TRBJ1-4	-	-	TGTGCCATCACCGGCAGGCCTGGGGAAAAACTGTTTTTT	CAITGRPGEKLFF
TRBV12-5	TRBJ2-7	-	-	TGTGCTAGTGGTTTGGTACCCCCACACGCCGAAAGTGAGCAGTACTTC	CASGLVPPHAESEQYF
TRBV11-3	TRBJ1-2	-	-	TGTGCCAGCAGCCCACAATCGACAGCTTTCTATGGCTACACCTTC	CASSPQSTAFYGYTF
TRBV19	TRBJ2-5	-	-	TGTGCCAGTAGTGATCCGGGGTCTGGGGAGACCCAGTACTTC	CASSDPGSGETQYF
TRBV2	TRBJ1-1	TRBD1	-	TGTGCCAGCAGTTACCGGGACAGCGGGAACACTGAAGCTTTCTTT	CASSYRDSGNTEAFF
TRBV4-2	TRBJ1-1	TRBD1	many	TGTGCCAGCAGCCATCCGGGACAGGTGAACACTGAAGCTTTCTTT	CASSHPGQVNTEAFF
TRBV18	TRBJ1-1	-	-	TGTGCCAGCTCATCGCTACAGGAGACGCTGAAGGTTGAAGCTTTCTTT	CASSSLQETLKVEAFF
TRBV24-1	TRBJ1-4	-	-	TGTGCCACCAGTGATCCCGGAGTCGGAAAACTGTTTTTT	CATSDPGVGKLFF
TRBV9	TRBJ2-7	TRBD1	once	TGTGCCAGCAGCGTAGGGGGACAGGGGAGCAACGAGCAGTACTTC	CASSVGGQGSNEQYF
TRBV2	TRBJ2-2	TRBD1	-	TGTGCCAGCACGGCAGGGGGTTGGGCCGGGGAGCTGTTTTTT	CASTAGGWAGELFF
TRBV7-3	TRBJ1-2	-	-	TGTGCCAGCAGCTTAACCAGTTCGACAAACTATGGCTACACCTTC	CASSLTSSTNYGYTF
TRBV12-3/TRBV12-4	TRBJ2-1	-	-	TGTGCCAGCAGTTTATACAGGAATAATGAGCAGTTCTTC	CASSLYRNNEQFF
TRBV5-4	TRBJ2-7	TRBD1	-	TGTGCCAGCAGCTTTGGGACAGGCTACGAGCAGTACTTC	CASSFGTGYEQYF
TRBV10-3	TRBJ2-7	-	-	TGTGCCATCAGTGAGTCCACCTACGAGCAGTACTTC	CAISESTYEQYF
TRBV30	TRBJ2-3	-	-	TGTGCCTGGAGTGTAGCTGGGCGCCTCTCAGATACGCAGTATTTT	CAWSVAGRLSDTQYF